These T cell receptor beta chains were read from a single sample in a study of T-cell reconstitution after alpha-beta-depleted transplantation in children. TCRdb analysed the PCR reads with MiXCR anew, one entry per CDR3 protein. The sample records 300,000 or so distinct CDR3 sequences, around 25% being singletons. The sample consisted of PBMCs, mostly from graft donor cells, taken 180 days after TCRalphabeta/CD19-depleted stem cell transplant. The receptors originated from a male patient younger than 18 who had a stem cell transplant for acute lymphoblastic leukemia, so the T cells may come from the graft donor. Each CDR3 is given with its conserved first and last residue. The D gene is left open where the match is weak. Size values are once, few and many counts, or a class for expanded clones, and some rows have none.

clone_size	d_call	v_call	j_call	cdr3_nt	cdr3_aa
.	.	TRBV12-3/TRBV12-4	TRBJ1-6	TGTGCCAGCAGTCTCAGGGTTCGGAGCTCCTATAATTCACCCCTCCACTTT	CASSLRVRSSYNSPLHF
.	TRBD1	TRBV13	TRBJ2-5	TGTGCCAGCAGCTCTGGGACAGCGGACCAGTACTTC	CASSSGTADQYF
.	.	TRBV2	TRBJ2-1	TGTGCCAGCGAGGGCGGGAATGAGCAGTTCTTC	CASEGGNEQFF
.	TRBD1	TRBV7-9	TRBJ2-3	TGTGCCAGCAGCTCACCGGGACAGGGACACACAGATACGCAGTATTTT	CASSSPGQGHTDTQYF
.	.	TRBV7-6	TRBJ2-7	TGTGCCAGCAGCTTAGGGGTCCAGGGAGGAACCTCCTACGAGCAGTACTTC	CASSLGVQGGTSYEQYF
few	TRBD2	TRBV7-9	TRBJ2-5	TGTGCCAGCAGCTCAACTAGCGGGAGATTTTGGGAGACCCAGTACTTC	CASSSTSGRFWETQYF
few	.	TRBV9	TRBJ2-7	TGTGCCAGCAGCGTAGAAGGGGACCTCTACGAGCAGTACTTC	CASSVEGDLYEQYF
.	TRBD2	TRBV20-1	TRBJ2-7	TGCAGTGCTAGCCCAGTGGGCGGGAGGGCCCGAGGGCAGTACTTC	CSASPVGGRARGQYF
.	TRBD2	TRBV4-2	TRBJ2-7	TGTGCCAGCAGCCAAGGCGTTTGGGGGGGATACGAGCAGTACTTC	CASSQGVWGGYEQYF
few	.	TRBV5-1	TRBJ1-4	TGCGCCAGCAGCTTCAGTTTTGAAAAACTGTTTTTT	CASSFSFEKLFF
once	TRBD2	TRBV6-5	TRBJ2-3	TGTGCCAGCAGTTACTCATCGGGGCGGGGGAGAGCAGATACGCAGTATTTT	CASSYSSGRGRADTQYF
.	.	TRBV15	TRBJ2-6	TGTGCCACCAGCAGAGAGATAGCTGGGGCCAACGTCCTGACTTTC	CATSREIAGANVLTF
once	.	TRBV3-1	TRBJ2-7	TGTGCCAGCAGCCAAGATTTGAAGGAAGTTAGCTCCTACGAGCAGTACTTC	CASSQDLKEVSSYEQYF
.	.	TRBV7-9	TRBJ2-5	TGTGCCAGCCGAAAGATGGAAGAGACCCAGTACTTC	CASRKMEETQYF
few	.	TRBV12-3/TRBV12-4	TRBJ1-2	TGTGCCAGCACCGTTCGGTACGGCTACACCTTC	CASTVRYGYTF